This T cell receptor (beta chain) was retrieved from a study of shared clonotypes between healthy human individuals. Turning to the study itself: Three CD4 naive, three CD4 memory, two CD8 naive and one CD8 memory plate were used per donor.

As concerns this clone: As yet, its antigen is unknown.

Findings of the study overall: Sampling covered nothing but blood. Tissue TCR repertoires likely differ from those found in blood. Deeper or shallower sequencing was expected to change how clonotypes are shared among donors.

Trimming shortened V by 4 bases and J by 2 bases, and 4 bases separated the two germline ends. From germline, CDR1 is SGHDN and CDR2 FVKESK. The CDR3 extends over 12 amino acids. Genomic DNA of every subset was divided equally among multiple immunoSEQ plates. Sequenced by immunoSEQ multiplex PCR; TCRdb stores in-frame clones only, minus some. The sample yields around 2.1 million clones, roughly 91% seen once. Only CD45RO-negative cells positively selected for CCR7 counted as naive CD8 cells, so terminally differentiated effector memory CD45RA+ cells were excluded. Sequencing was performed on naive CD8+ T cells from PBMCs. This chain links TRBV14 with TRBJ2-3; D unclear. This receptor was identified in a man younger than 35 in good health. Some clones in this sample may be carry-over from other donors' samples. The CDR3 DNA sequence: TGTGCCAGCAGCCCATTCACAGATACGCAGTATTTT. Translation gives CASSPFTDTQYF.